These T cell receptor beta chains were read from a single sample in a study of shared clonotypes between healthy human individuals. TCRdb keeps only in-frame clones here, not all; method: immunoSEQ multiplex PCR. The sample includes millions of clones, just over 90% of them seen just once. The sequenced sample was naive CD4+ T cells from PBMCs. All receptors derive from a man younger than 35 in good health. Some clones in this sample may be carry-over from other donors' samples. Each CDR3 is given with its conserved first and last residue. The D gene is left open where the match is weak. Clone size appears in some rows only: once, few, many, or a class for an expanded clone.

size: NA; J: TRBJ2-6; V: TRBV28; D: NA; DNA: TGTGCCAGCGGTAGGGGCTCTGGGGCCAACGTCCTGACTTTC; CDR3: CASGRGSGANVLTF
size: NA; J: TRBJ2-7; V: TRBV5-6; D: NA; DNA: TGTGCCAGCAGCTTGTTTGGCAGCGCATCCTACGAGCAGTACTTC; CDR3: CASSLFGSASYEQYF
size: NA; J: TRBJ2-3; V: TRBV30; D: TRBD1; DNA: TGTGCCTGGACTGGGGATCAGGGGGGCACAGATACGCAGTATTTT; CDR3: CAWTGDQGGTDTQYF
size: NA; J: TRBJ2-7; V: TRBV6-6; D: TRBD2; DNA: TGTGCCAGCAGTTACTTGCGGGAGCGCTACGAGCAGTACTTC; CDR3: CASSYLRERYEQYF
size: once; J: TRBJ2-5; V: TRBV7-9; D: TRBD1; DNA: TGTGCCAGCAGCCTCGGACAGGGGGCCACTGGGGAGACCCAGTACTTC; CDR3: CASSLGQGATGETQYF
size: NA; J: TRBJ1-2; V: TRBV4-2; D: TRBD1; DNA: TGTGCCAGCAGCCATGTGGGACAGGAGTTAAACTATGGCTACACCTTC; CDR3: CASSHVGQELNYGYTF
size: NA; J: TRBJ2-7; V: TRBV4-1; D: NA; DNA: TGCGCCAGCAGCCAAGATCCCCGGGTCTCTTACGAGCAGTACTTC; CDR3: CASSQDPRVSYEQYF
size: NA; J: TRBJ2-7; V: TRBV20-1; D: NA; DNA: TGCAGTGCTGCAAGCCCAGACGAGCAGTACTTC; CDR3: CSAASPDEQYF
size: NA; J: TRBJ2-3; V: TRBV6-6; D: TRBD2; DNA: TGTGCCAGCAGTATTGGGGGGGGTTCAGATACGCAGTATTTT; CDR3: CASSIGGGSDTQYF
size: NA; J: TRBJ2-5; V: TRBV6-6; D: NA; DNA: TGTGCCAGCAGTTACGGGGGTATAGGGACCCAGTACTTC; CDR3: CASSYGGIGTQYF
size: NA; J: TRBJ2-3; V: TRBV27; D: NA; DNA: TGTGCCAGCAGTTGGGACGGTAGCACAGATACGCAGTATTTT; CDR3: CASSWDGSTDTQYF
size: NA; J: TRBJ2-1; V: TRBV5-1; D: NA; DNA: TGCGCCAGCAGCTTGGCCAGCGGCACCTACAATGAGCAGTTCTTC; CDR3: CASSLASGTYNEQFF
size: NA; J: TRBJ2-3; V: TRBV13; D: TRBD1; DNA: TGTGCCAGCAGCTTAGGGCAGGGGGCTTCGAATACGCAGTATTTT; CDR3: CASSLGQGASNTQYF
size: NA; J: TRBJ2-2; V: TRBV11-2; D: TRBD2; DNA: TGTGCCAGCAGCTTGGGTGGACTAGCCACCGGGGAGCTGTTTTTT; CDR3: CASSLGGLATGELFF
size: NA; J: TRBJ2-7; V: TRBV2; D: TRBD1; DNA: TGTGCCAGCGACCCGGGACAGGGTCCCTACGAGCAGTACTTC; CDR3: CASDPGQGPYEQYF
size: NA; J: TRBJ2-1; V: TRBV7-9; D: NA; DNA: TGTGCCAGCAGCACGACCGTTGGCAATGAGCAGTTCTTC; CDR3: CASSTTVGNEQFF
size: NA; J: TRBJ1-5; V: TRBV28; D: NA; DNA: TGTGCCAGCACCGAGGACACCTATAGCAATCAGCCCCAGCATTTT; CDR3: CASTEDTYSNQPQHF
size: NA; J: TRBJ2-1; V: TRBV9; D: TRBD2; DNA: TGTGCCAGCAGCGTAGCAGGGACTAGCGGGGGCAACAATGAGCAGTTCTTC; CDR3: CASSVAGTSGGNNEQFF
size: NA; J: TRBJ2-7; V: TRBV5-5; D: TRBD2; DNA: TGTGCCAGCAGCCGGGCGACTAGCGGTATCTACGAGCAGTACTTC; CDR3: CASSRATSGIYEQYF
size: NA; J: TRBJ2-5; V: TRBV5-8; D: NA; DNA: TGTGCCAGCAGCCTGTCGTGGGACGGCGGCGGAGAGACCCAGTACTTC; CDR3: CASSLSWDGGGETQYF